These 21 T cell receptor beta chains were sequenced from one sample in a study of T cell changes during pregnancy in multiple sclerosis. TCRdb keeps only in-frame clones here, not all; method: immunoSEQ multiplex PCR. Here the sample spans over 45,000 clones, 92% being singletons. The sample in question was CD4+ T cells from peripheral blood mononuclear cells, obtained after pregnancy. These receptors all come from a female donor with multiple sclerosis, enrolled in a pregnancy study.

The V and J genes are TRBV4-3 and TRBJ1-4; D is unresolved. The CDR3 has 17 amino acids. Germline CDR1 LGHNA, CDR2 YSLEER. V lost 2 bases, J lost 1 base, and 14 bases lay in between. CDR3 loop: CASSQPLGRVTNEKLFF. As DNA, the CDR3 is TGCGCCAGCAGCCAACCCCTCGGGAGAGTAACTAATGAAAAACTGTTTTTT.

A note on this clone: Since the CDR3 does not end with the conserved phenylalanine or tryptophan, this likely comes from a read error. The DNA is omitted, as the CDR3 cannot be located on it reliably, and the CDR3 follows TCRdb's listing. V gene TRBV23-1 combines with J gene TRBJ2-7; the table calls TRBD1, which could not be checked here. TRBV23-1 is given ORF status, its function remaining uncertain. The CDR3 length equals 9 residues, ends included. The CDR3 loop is CATPGQVSI.

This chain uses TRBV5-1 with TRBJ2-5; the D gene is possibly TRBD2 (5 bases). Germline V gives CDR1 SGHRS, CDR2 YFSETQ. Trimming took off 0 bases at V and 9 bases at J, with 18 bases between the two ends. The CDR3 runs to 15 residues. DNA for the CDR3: TGCGCCAGCAGCTTGGAACCCCTAGCTGCGAAGGCCCAGTACTTC. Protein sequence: CASSLEPLAAKAQYF.

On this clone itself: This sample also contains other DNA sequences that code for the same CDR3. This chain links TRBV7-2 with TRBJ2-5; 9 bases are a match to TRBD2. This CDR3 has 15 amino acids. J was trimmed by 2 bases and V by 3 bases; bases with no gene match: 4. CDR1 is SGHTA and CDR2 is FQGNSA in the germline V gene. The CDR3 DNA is TGTGCCAGCAGCTTGGCTAGCGGGACGCAAGAGACCCAGTACTTC. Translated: CASSLASGTQETQYF.

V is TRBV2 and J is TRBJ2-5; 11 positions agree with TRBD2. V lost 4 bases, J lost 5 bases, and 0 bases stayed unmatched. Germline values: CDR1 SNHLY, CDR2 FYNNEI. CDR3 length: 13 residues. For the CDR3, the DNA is TGTGCCAGCAGTGGACTAGCGGGGGAGACCCAGTACTTC. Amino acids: CASSGLAGETQYF.

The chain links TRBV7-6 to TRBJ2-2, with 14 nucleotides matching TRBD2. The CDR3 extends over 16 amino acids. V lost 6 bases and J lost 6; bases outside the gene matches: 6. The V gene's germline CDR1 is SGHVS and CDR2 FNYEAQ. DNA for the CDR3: TGTGCCAGCAGACTTGGGACTAGCGGGAGTCCCGGGGAGCTGTTTTTT. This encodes CASRLGTSGSPGELFF.

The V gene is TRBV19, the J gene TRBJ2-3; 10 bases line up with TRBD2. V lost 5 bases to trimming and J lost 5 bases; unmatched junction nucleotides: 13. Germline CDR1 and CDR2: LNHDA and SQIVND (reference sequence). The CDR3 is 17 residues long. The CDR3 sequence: CASSGDGLAGAGDTQYF. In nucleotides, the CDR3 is TGTGCCAGTAGTGGAGACGGCCTAGCGGGAGCAGGAGATACGCAGTATTTT.

In DNA, the CDR3 is TGTGCCAGCAGTGATGACAGGGGAGGCGAGCAGTACTTC. It encodes CASSDDRGGEQYF. The gene calls are TRBV2 and TRBJ2-5; 8 bases agree with TRBD1. The end of the DNA is better explained by TRBJ2-7, so the J call may be wrong. There are 13 residues in the CDR3. Germline V gene data show CDR1 as SNHLY and CDR2 as FYNNEI.

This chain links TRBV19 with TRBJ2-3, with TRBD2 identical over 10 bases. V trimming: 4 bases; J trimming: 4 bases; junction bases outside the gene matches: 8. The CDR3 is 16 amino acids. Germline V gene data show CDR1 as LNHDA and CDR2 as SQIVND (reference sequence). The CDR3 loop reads CASSSQREGTADTQYF. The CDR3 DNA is TGTGCCAGTAGTAGTCAGCGGGAGGGTACCGCAGATACGCAGTATTTT.

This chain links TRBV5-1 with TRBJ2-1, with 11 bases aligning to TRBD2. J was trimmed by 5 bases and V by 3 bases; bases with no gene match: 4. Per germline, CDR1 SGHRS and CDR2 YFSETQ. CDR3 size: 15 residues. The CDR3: CASSSPSGRNNEQFF. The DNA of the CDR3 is TGCGCCAGCAGCTCTCCTAGCGGGAGGAACAATGAGCAGTTCTTC.

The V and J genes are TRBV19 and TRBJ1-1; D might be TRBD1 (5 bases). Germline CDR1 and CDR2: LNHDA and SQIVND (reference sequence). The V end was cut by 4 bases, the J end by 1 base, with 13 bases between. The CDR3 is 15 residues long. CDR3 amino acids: CASSTYSGWNTEAFF. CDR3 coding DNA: TGTGCCAGTAGTACCTATTCAGGGTGGAACACTGAAGCTTTCTTT.

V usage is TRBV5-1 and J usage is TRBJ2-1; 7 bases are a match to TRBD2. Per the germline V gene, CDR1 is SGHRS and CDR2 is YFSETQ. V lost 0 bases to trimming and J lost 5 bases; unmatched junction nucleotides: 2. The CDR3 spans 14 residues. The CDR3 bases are TGCGCCAGCAGCTTGGTCCTAGCGGACAATGAGCAGTTCTTC. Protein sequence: CASSLVLADNEQFF.

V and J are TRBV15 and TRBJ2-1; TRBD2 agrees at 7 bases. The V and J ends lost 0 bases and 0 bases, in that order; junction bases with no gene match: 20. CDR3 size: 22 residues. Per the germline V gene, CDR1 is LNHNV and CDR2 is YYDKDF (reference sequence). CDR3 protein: CATSRDFNTGGLGLSSYNEQFF. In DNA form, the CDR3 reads TGTGCCACCAGCAGAGATTTCAATACGGGAGGCTTAGGACTTAGCTCCTACAATGAGCAGTTCTTC.

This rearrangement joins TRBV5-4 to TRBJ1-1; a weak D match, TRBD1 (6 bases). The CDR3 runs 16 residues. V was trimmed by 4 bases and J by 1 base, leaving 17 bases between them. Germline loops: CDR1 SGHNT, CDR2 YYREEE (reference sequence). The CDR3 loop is CASSGTRGWGNTEAFF. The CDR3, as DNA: TGTGCCAGCAGCGGAACCAGGGGATGGGGGAACACTGAAGCTTTCTTT.

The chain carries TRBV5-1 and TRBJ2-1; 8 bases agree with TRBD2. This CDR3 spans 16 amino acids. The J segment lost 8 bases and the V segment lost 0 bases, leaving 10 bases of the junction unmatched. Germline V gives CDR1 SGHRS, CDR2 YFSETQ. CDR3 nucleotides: TGCGCCAGCAGCTTGGCCGCGGGGGGCAGGAACGATGAGCAGTTCTTC. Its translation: CASSLAAGGRNDEQFF.

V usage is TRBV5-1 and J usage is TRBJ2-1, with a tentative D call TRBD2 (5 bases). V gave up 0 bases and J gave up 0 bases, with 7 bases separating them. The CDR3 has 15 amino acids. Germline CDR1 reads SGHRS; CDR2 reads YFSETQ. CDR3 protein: CASSLVGSSYNEQFF. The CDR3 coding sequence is TGCGCCAGCAGCTTGGTAGGGAGCTCCTACAATGAGCAGTTCTTC.

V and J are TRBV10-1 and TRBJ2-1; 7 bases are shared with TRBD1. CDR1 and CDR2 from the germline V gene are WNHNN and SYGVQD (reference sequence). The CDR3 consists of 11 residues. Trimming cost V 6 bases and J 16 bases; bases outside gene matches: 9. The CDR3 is CASRGQRGLFF. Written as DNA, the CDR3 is TGCGCCAGCAGGGGACAGAGGGGTCTATTCTTC.

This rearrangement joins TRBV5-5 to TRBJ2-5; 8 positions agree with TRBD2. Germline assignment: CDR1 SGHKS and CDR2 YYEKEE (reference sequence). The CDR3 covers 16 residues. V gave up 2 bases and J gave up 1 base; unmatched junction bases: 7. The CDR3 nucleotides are TGTGCCAGCAGCTTTGAGCTAGCGGGCGCCCAAGAGACCCAGTACTTC. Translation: CASSFELAGAQETQYF.

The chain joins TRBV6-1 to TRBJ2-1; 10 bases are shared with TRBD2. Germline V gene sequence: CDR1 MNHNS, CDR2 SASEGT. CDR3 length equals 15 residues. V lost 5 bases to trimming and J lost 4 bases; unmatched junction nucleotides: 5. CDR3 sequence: CASSPLAGVYNEQFF. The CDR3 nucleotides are TGTGCCAGCAGTCCCCTAGCGGGAGTTTACAATGAGCAGTTCTTC.

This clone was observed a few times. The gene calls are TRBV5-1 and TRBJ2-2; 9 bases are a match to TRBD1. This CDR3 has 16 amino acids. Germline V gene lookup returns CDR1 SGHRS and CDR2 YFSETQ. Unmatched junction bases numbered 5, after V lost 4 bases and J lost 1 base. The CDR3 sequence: CASSIGTGRNTGELFF. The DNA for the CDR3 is TGCGCCAGCAGCATAGGGACAGGGCGGAACACCGGGGAGCTGTTTTTT.

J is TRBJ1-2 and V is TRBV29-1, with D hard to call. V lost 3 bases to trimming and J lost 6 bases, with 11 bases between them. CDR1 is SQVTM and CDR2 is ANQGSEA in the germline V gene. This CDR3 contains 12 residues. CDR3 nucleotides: TGCAGCGTTGACACGTCTGGCAATGGCTACACCTTC. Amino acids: CSVDTSGNGYTF.